This T cell receptor beta chain derives from a study of T-cell memory formation after mild COVID-19. The overall study: Clusters were largely donor specific.

General study points: CD4+ bias marked clones expanding day 15 to 37, unlike balanced contracting clones.

Employing constant-segment primers, 5'RACE generated TCR alpha and TCR beta cDNA libraries bearing sample barcodes and UMIs. TCRdb reprocessed the 5' RACE reads via MiXCR and lists one record per CDR3 protein. The repertoire consists of about 110,000 distinct CDR3 sequences, with 15% to 20% occurring once and the leading ten covering around 5.5%. About this clonotype itself: Antigen: not known.

This CDR3 has 14 residues. Germline V lookup: CDR1 SEHNR, CDR2 FQNEAQ (reference sequence). Deletions cut 3 bases from V and 6 bases from J, with 12 bases between. The receptor's source is a man younger than 35 who had mild COVID-19 (a few samples of this study predate the infection). Cell type and time point are not known. The specimen sequenced was PBMCs or a T cell subset sorted from them (not recorded which). V is TRBV7-9 and J is TRBJ2-1; TRBD1 might be the D (6 bases). For the CDR3, the DNA is TGTGCCAGCAGCTTCAATGCCAGGGGCAATGAGCAGTTCTTC. Protein product: CASSFNARGNEQFF. Supplemented by reference TRBV7-9 and TRBJ2-1, the full variable domain reads DTGVSQNPRHKITKRGQNVTFRCDPISEHNRLYWYRQTLGQGPEFLTYFQNEAQLEKSRLLSDRFSAERPKGSFSTLEIQRTEQGDSAMYLCASSFNARGNEQFFGPGTRLTVL.